This is a list of T cell receptor beta chains from one sample in a study of T-cell reconstitution after alpha-beta-depleted transplantation in children. TCRdb re-analysed the PCR reads in MiXCR, keeping a single row per CDR3 protein. This sample has 210,000 or so distinct CDR3 sequences, with 8.5% to 10% found just once. The sequenced sample was PBMCs from the stem cell graft donor, obtained from the stem cell graft. Source of these receptors: a human donor who donated a stem cell graft to a child with acute lymphoblastic leukemia. CDR3s include the opening cysteine and the closing phenylalanine or tryptophan.

v_call cdr3_aa
TRBV5-4 CASSRTGGNIQYF
TRBV6-5 CASSYSTSGGRADTQYF
TRBV4-3 CASSQDFSSYEQYF
TRBV12-3/TRBV12-4 CASCWGVGTGKQGNTEAFF
TRBV7-9 CASSLEAGMGTEAFF
TRBV27 CASGGTRGETQYF
TRBV12-3/TRBV12-4 CASKGHPNYGYTF
TRBV15 CATSRDLGGDGNQPQHF
TRBV7-8 CASSLAGRTGGELFF
TRBV6-4 CASSRTAGDTEAFF
TRBV7-2 CASSPFIRNSPLHF
TRBV20-1 CSARNPGTGLGNTIYF
TRBV12-3/TRBV12-4 CASSLWGTGANVLTF
TRBV15 CATSLLGQMNTEAFF
TRBV3-1 CASSPPGLPLGQFF
TRBV10-3 CAIRGQGLDTQYF
TRBV19 CASSLALSSYNSPLHF
TRBV7-9 CASSQVGGKNTGELFF
TRBV7-2 CASSWTGTGNHEQYF
TRBV3-1 CASSWVGGRNTGELFF
TRBV7-9 CASSFGPTGGYTF
TRBV6-5 CASSYSDGGRGGEKLFF
TRBV5-6 CASSYGPRVGTDTQYF
TRBV2 CASSGHAEKLFF
TRBV5-5 CASCETGLLNTEAFF
TRBV5-1 CASSLTQGANSYTEAFF
TRBV6-2/TRBV6-3 CASSSQRGYGYTF
TRBV5-6 CASSLVRTGGVNEKLFF
TRBV2 CASSAGTANTGELFF
TRBV7-6 CASTERSTDTQYF
TRBV12-3/TRBV12-4 CASSYVGGYTF
TRBV9 CASSFQTGNYGYTF
TRBV12-3/TRBV12-4 CASSPRRGQYFYEQYF
TRBV5-4 CASSLSAPGTSAYEQYF
TRBV10-3 CAIQGFSTDTQYF
TRBV5-1 CASSLVTQGGTQYF
TRBV7-2 CASSFVTGEQYF
TRBV20-1 CSAHLFVAGETQYF
TRBV20-1 CSARDYRSVDTQYF
TRBV5-1 CASMAGGGYEQYF
TRBV11-2 CASSRRRQETQYF
TRBV7-2 CASSTDLGELFF